This TCR beta chain was recorded in a study of early T cells in non-severe SARS-CoV-2 infection. Across the study: Unsorted whole blood bulk RNA was sequenced, with unpaired chains.

Unique molecular identifiers were affixed to single, distinct cDNA molecules. Each CDR3 protein is one row after TCRdb ran MiXCR on the 5' RACE reads. The sample has 43,000 or so distinct CDR3 sequences, approximately 4% seen once. The table lists this clonotype with many counts. CDR1 is MNHNY and CDR2 is SVGAGI in the germline V gene (reference sequence). V dropped 2 bases and J dropped 5; count of bases not matched to a gene: 6. This CDR3 has 15 amino acids. The sequenced sample was whole blood. This chain uses TRBV6-6 with TRBJ1-1; 9 nucleotides match TRBD1. The sequence was collected from an adult who was a healthcare worker with PCR-confirmed SARS-CoV-2 infection or an uninfected control (not recorded which). The CDR3 nucleotides read TGTGCCAGCAGTTACCCCGGACAGGGGCGGACTGAAGCTTTCTTT. It encodes CASSYPGQGRTEAFF.